The entry that follows covers one T cell receptor beta chain sequence. This record comes from a study of blood T cell repertoires in COVID-19. Using immunoSEQ multiplex PCR, the repertoire was profiled, and TCRdb retains in-frame clones only, with some absent. The top ten clones hold about 18% of a sample with some 140,000 clones, roughly four fifths of them seen once. CDR1 is LGHDT and CDR2 is YNNKEL in the germline V gene (reference sequence). The CDR3 totals 16 residues. Trimming pared 0 bases from V and 5 bases from J, leaving 14 bases between. Sequenced material: PBMCs or T cells enriched from blood (not recorded which). The TCR was taken from a man under 40 who had recovered from COVID-19. This sequence joins TRBV3-1 (or the pseudogene TRBV3-2) and TRBJ1-3; D not certain. CDR3 region: CASSQDDFTRRNTIYF. In DNA form, the CDR3 reads TGTGCCAGCAGCCAAGATGACTTTACGAGGAGAAACACCATATATTTT.